This T cell receptor beta chain was recovered during a study of T cells in Graves' hyperthyroidism and ophthalmopathy. Study outcomes and limitations: In validation, the model predicted ophthalmopathy. These predictions came a median about 6 months before onset.

The study left out patients who had uncontrolled infection, other autoimmune disease, pregnancy or lactation. RNA transcripts served as the template for amplifying TCR beta CDR3 regions. First-round RT-PCR of the TCR CDR3 relied on the HTBI primer set. TCRdb itself ran the multiplex PCR reads through MiXCR, one entry per CDR3 protein. The sample records about 520,000 distinct CDR3 sequences, roughly 24% being singletons. The V and J ends lost 1 base and 6 bases respectively, with 10 bases between them. CDR1 is KGHSH and CDR2 is LQKENI in the germline V gene. CDR3 length: 14 amino acids. This clonotype was counted at least ten times. Antigen: not known.

This chain uses TRBV18 with TRBJ1-5, with unresolved D. The specimen sequenced was blood. The TCR originated in a young woman with Graves' ophthalmopathy. In DNA, the CDR3 is TGTGCCAGCTCACCACAGGGCGGCAGTCAGCCCCAGCATTTT. Translating gives CASSPQGGSQPQHF.